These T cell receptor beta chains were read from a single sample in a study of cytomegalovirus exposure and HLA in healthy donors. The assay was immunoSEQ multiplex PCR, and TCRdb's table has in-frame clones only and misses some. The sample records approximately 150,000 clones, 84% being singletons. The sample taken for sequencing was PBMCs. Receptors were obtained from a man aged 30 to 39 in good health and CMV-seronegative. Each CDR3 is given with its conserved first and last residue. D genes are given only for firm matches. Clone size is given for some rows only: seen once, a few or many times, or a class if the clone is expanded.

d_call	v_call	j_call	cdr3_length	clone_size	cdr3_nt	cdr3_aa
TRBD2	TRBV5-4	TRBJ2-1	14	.	TGTGCCAGCAGCTTGGGGACTAGAACGGGGGAGCAGTTCTTC	CASSLGTRTGEQFF
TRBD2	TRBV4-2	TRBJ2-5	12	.	TGTGCCAGCAGCCAAGATAGGCGGGAGCAGTACTTC	CASSQDRREQYF
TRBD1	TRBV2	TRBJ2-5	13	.	TGTGCCAGCACTGGACAGGGAGTCGAGACCCAGTACTTC	CASTGQGVETQYF
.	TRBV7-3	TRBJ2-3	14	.	TGTGCCAGCAGCCGCGGGTCTGACACAGATACGCAGTATTTT	CASSRGSDTDTQYF
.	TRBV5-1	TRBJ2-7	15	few	TGCGCCAGCAGCTCTGCTAGGGGATTCGCCTACGAGCAGTACTTC	CASSSARGFAYEQYF
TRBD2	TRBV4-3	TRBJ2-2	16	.	TGCGCCAGCAGCCCAGAATTAGCGGGACTCACCGGGGAGCTGTTTTTT	CASSPELAGLTGELFF
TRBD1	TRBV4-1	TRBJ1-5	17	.	TGCGCCAGCAGTCTTCGTCCCGGGACAGGGTTGTATCAGCCCCAGCATTTT	CASSLRPGTGLYQPQHF
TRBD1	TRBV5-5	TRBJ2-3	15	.	TGTGCCAGCAGCCAAACAGGGGGCATTACAGATACGCAGTATTTT	CASSQTGGITDTQYF
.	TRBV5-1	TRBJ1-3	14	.	TGCGCCAGCAGCTCCGGGAGCTCTGGAAACACCATATATTTT	CASSSGSSGNTIYF
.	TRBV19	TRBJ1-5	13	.	TGTGCCAGTAGTGCCCGGGACTATCAGCCCCAGCATTTT	CASSARDYQPQHF
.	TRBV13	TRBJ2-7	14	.	TGTGCCAGCAGCTGGAGTGTCCCGTCCTACGAGCAGTACTTC	CASSWSVPSYEQYF
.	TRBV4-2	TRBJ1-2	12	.	TGTGCCAGCAGATCAGGGGCAGGGGGCTACACCTTC	CASRSGAGGYTF
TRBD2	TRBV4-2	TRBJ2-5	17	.	TGTGCCAGCAGCCAAACTGGGACTAAGGGCCCTCAAGAGACCCAGTACTTC	CASSQTGTKGPQETQYF
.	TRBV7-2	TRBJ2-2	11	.	TGTGCCAGCAGCTTATACGGGGAGCTGTTTTTT	CASSLYGELFF
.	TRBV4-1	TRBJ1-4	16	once	TGCGCCAGCAGCCAAGAAAGCGCAGCAACTAATGAAAAACTGTTTTTT	CASSQESAATNEKLFF
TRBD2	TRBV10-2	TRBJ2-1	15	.	TGCGCCAGCAGTGAGCAGCGGGGCTTCGGCGATGAGCAGTTCTTC	CASSEQRGFGDEQFF
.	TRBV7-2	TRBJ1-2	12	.	TGTGCCAGCAGCTTAGTGGAGCTGGGCTACACCTTC	CASSLVELGYTF
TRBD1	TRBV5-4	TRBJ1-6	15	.	TGTGCCAGCAGCTCTCGACAGGGGGGCAATTCACCCCTCCACTTT	CASSSRQGGNSPLHF
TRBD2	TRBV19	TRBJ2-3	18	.	TGTGCCAGTAGTATAGGCCGGACTAGCGGGAGGAACACAGATACGCAGTATTTT	CASSIGRTSGRNTDTQYF
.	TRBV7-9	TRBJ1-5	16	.	TGTGCCAGCAGCTTAGATTTAGGACGTGGGGCTCTTCCCCAGCATTTT	CASSLDLGRGALPQHF
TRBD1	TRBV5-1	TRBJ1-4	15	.	TGCGCCAGCAGCTTGGAGACAGGGTCAGACGAAAAACTGTTTTTT	CASSLETGSDEKLFF
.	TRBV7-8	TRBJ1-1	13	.	TGTGCCAGCAGCCTACGACACGGGGGAGAAGCTTTCTTT	CASSLRHGGEAFF
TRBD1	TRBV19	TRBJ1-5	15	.	TGTGCCAGTAGGGTAACAGGGGGTGGTAATCAGCCCCAGCATTTT	CASRVTGGGNQPQHF
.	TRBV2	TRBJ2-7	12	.	TGTGCCAGCAGTGGAGGTCAGTTCGAGCAGTACTTC	CASSGGQFEQYF
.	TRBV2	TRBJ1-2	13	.	TGTGCCAGCAGGCACCCGTCTTCGGTTGGCTACACCTTC	CASRHPSSVGYTF
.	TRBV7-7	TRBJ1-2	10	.	TGTGCTAGCAGCTTTTGGGGGCTGTCCTTC	CASSFWGLSF